A selection of T cell receptor beta chains follows, all from one sample in a study of blood T cell repertoires in COVID-19. Assay: immunoSEQ multiplex PCR; the TCRdb copy retains only in-frame clones and omits some. The sample includes 150,000 to 190,000 clones, 88% of them seen just once. Sample: peripheral blood. The receptors were sampled from a woman in her 70s with acute or convalescent COVID-19. The CDR3 runs from the conserved cysteine through the conserved F or W.

j_call: TRBJ2-1
v_call: TRBV7-3
cdr3_aa: CASSSRLADYNEQFF

j_call: TRBJ1-1
v_call: TRBV6-4
cdr3_aa: CASRTFDRGLTEAFF

j_call: TRBJ2-3
v_call: TRBV9
cdr3_aa: CASSVDLRTGDTDTQYF

j_call: TRBJ2-7
v_call: TRBV5-4
cdr3_aa: CASSVGASGVYEQYF

j_call: TRBJ1-1
v_call: TRBV19
cdr3_aa: CASSIRTGLATEAFF

j_call: TRBJ1-6
v_call: TRBV11-2
cdr3_aa: CASSFQGQNSPLHF

j_call: TRBJ1-2
v_call: TRBV7-9
cdr3_aa: CASSLDLGAGGGYTF

j_call: TRBJ1-5
v_call: TRBV27
cdr3_aa: CASSPTGGSPQHF

j_call: TRBJ1-5
v_call: TRBV7-8
cdr3_aa: CASSFNGLNQPQHF

j_call: TRBJ1-6
v_call: TRBV5-6
cdr3_aa: CASTQGQGVNSPLHF

j_call: TRBJ1-5
v_call: TRBV2
cdr3_aa: CATSSLTNQPQHF

j_call: TRBJ1-1
v_call: TRBV14
cdr3_aa: CASSQVGQGVGTEAFF

j_call: TRBJ1-4
v_call: TRBV11-2
cdr3_aa: CASSLGGGYEKLFF

j_call: TRBJ1-3
v_call: TRBV11-2
cdr3_aa: CASSLTGGFGNTIYF

j_call: TRBJ1-2
v_call: TRBV28
cdr3_aa: CASSRQHRYTF

j_call: TRBJ1-1
v_call: TRBV7-3
cdr3_aa: CASSVAGGGEAFF

j_call: TRBJ2-3
v_call: TRBV6-5
cdr3_aa: CASTKFESADTQYF

j_call: TRBJ1-5
v_call: TRBV4-3
cdr3_aa: CASSQDKGLRQPQHF

j_call: TRBJ2-5
v_call: TRBV6-5
cdr3_aa: CASTRTSGETETQYF

j_call: TRBJ1-5
v_call: TRBV6-4
cdr3_aa: CASSSGTGGLGNQPQHF

j_call: TRBJ1-4
v_call: TRBV7-9
cdr3_aa: CASSLGLNEKLFF

j_call: TRBJ2-1
v_call: TRBV24-1
cdr3_aa: CATSDFNNEQFF

j_call: TRBJ2-1
v_call: TRBV11-2
cdr3_aa: CASSPGTSSFADEQFF

j_call: TRBJ2-1
v_call: TRBV9
cdr3_aa: CASSVGLGGGSYNEQFF

j_call: TRBJ1-3
v_call: TRBV18
cdr3_aa: CASSPRDRSSPGNTIYF

j_call: TRBJ2-6
v_call: TRBV19
cdr3_aa: CASTRSDRPSGANVLTF